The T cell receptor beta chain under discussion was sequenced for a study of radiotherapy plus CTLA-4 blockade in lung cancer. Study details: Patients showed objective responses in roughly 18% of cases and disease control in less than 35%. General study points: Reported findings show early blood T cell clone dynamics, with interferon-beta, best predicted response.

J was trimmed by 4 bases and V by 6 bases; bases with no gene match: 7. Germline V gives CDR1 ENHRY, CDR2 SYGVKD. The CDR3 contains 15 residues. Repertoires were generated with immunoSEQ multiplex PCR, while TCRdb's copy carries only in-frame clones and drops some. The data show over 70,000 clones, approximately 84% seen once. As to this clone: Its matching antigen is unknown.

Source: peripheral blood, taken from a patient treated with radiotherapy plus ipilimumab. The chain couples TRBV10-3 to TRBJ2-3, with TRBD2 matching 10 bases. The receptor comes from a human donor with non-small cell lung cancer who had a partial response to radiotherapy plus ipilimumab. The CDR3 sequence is CAIRPSGRAPDTQYF. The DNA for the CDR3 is TGTGCCATCAGACCAAGCGGGAGGGCCCCAGATACGCAGTATTTT.